This is a list of T cell receptor beta chains from one sample in a study of cytomegalovirus exposure and HLA in healthy donors. Sequenced by immunoSEQ multiplex PCR; TCRdb stores in-frame clones only, minus some. Of 250,000 to 350,000 clones in the sample, just over 85% were seen once. Sample: PBMCs. Receptor source: a man aged 40-49 years in good health and CMV-seropositive. CDR3s include the opening cysteine and the closing phenylalanine or tryptophan. The D gene is left open where the match is weak. Where a row states a size, it is once, few, many or the class of an expanded clone; other rows omit it.

abundance	len	v_gene	d_gene	j_gene	CDR3nt	CDR3aa
.	14	TRBV7-2	TRBD1	TRBJ2-3	TGTGCCAGCAGCCCGGACAGGGCGACAGATACGCAGTATTTT	CASSPDRATDTQYF
.	17	TRBV7-4	TRBD2	TRBJ2-5	TGTGCCAGCACCTACTCTAGCTGCGGGGGGACTGGAGAGACCCAGTACTTC	CASTYSSCGGTGETQYF
.	17	TRBV1	.	TRBJ2-1	TGCACCAGCAGCCAAGACCCACTAGCGGGAAGGTACAATGAGCAGTTCTTC	CTSSQDPLAGRYNEQFF
.	13	TRBV6-5	.	TRBJ1-1	TGTGCCAGTAATACAGGGTCGAACACTGAAGCTTTCTTT	CASNTGSNTEAFF
once	18	TRBV18	TRBD1	TRBJ2-1	TGTGCCAGCTCACCAGCGACAGGGAGAAGTTTATCCTACAATGAGCAGTTCTTC	CASSPATGRSLSYNEQFF
.	13	TRBV10-3	.	TRBJ1-2	TGTGCCATAGGGACACCTCTTAACTATGGCTACACCTTC	CAIGTPLNYGYTF
.	14	TRBV7-3	.	TRBJ2-1	TGTGCCAGCAGCGCTTACCACTCCTCCAATGAGCAGTTCTTC	CASSAYHSSNEQFF
.	15	TRBV27	.	TRBJ2-3	TGTGCCAGCAGTTTTAGCCCGGAGGGCACAGATACGCAGTATTTT	CASSFSPEGTDTQYF
.	14	TRBV18	TRBD2	TRBJ2-5	TGTGCCAGCTCACCTCAGCGGGGACAAGAGACCCAGTACTTC	CASSPQRGQETQYF
.	14	TRBV7-9	.	TRBJ1-1	TGTGCCAGCAGCTTACAGACAGCGAACACTGAAGCTTTCTTT	CASSLQTANTEAFF
.	15	TRBV19	.	TRBJ2-3	TGTGCCAGTACTCCGGCTAGCGAGACTAGGGATACGCAGTATTTT	CASTPASETRDTQYF
few	12	TRBV7-9	.	TRBJ2-1	TGTGCCAGCAGCAGCAGGGTCAATGAGCAGTTCTTC	CASSSRVNEQFF
.	13	TRBV27	.	TRBJ2-3	TGTGCCAGCAGTTTATCCTTCACAGATACGCAGTATTTT	CASSLSFTDTQYF
.	14	TRBV5-4	TRBD1	TRBJ2-5	TGTGCCAGCAGCCCTGGACAGGGCCAAGAGACCCAGCACTTC	CASSPGQGQETQHF
.	16	TRBV11-3	TRBD2	TRBJ2-1	TGTGCCAGCAGCCCCCGGAGCGGGATTTTCAGCAATGAGCAGTTCTTC	CASSPRSGIFSNEQFF
once	18	TRBV15	TRBD2	TRBJ2-7	TGTGCCACCAGCAGAGATCTGCCTGAGCGGGGAATTACCTACGAGCAGTACTTC	CATSRDLPERGITYEQYF
.	14	TRBV9	.	TRBJ2-1	TGTGCCAGCAGCGTACAGGTCCTCGACAATGAGCAGTTCTTC	CASSVQVLDNEQFF
.	15	TRBV5-1	TRBD2	TRBJ2-2	TGCGCCAGCAGCTTACTAGCGGGGGGAAGCGGGGAGCTGTTTTTT	CASSLLAGGSGELFF
.	13	TRBV5-1	.	TRBJ1-5	TGCGCCAGCAGCTTGAACGGGGATCAGCCCCAGCATTTT	CASSLNGDQPQHF
.	13	TRBV28	.	TRBJ1-2	TGTGCCAGCACCTCCGACAGCCTCTATGGCTACACCTTC	CASTSDSLYGYTF
few	13	TRBV6-1	TRBD2	TRBJ2-3	TGTGCCACCTCGAGGCGGGAGGACGATACGCAGTATTTT	CATSRREDDTQYF
.	17	TRBV7-2	TRBD2	TRBJ2-3	TGTGCCAGCAGCTCAACAACTAGCGGGGCTAACACAGATACGCAGTATTTT	CASSSTTSGANTDTQYF
once	12	TRBV27	.	TRBJ2-2	TGTGCCAGCAGGACCGGACATGGGGAGCTGTTTTTT	CASRTGHGELFF
once	17	TRBV7-9	.	TRBJ2-2	TGTGCCAGCAGCTTAGGAGGTACGCGGCCCGGGTCCGGGGAGCTGTTTTTT	CASSLGGTRPGSGELFF
.	15	TRBV28	TRBD1	TRBJ1-2	TGTGCCAGCACTGAGAGGGACAGGCTCTACTATGGCTACACCTTC	CASTERDRLYYGYTF
once	16	TRBV5-1	TRBD2	TRBJ2-3	TGCGCCAGCAGCGGGACTAGCGGGAGAGGTACAGATACGCAGTATTTT	CASSGTSGRGTDTQYF
once	13	TRBV5-6	.	TRBJ2-2	TGTGCCAGCAGCTTCGCGGGAACCGGGGAGCTGTTTTTT	CASSFAGTGELFF
once	15	TRBV7-8	.	TRBJ2-1	TGTGCCAGCAGCTTGGCAGGAAGCTCCTACAATGAGCAGTTCTTC	CASSLAGSSYNEQFF
.	14	TRBV9	TRBD2	TRBJ2-1	TGTGCCAGCAGCCGACTAGCGGGGAGCAATGAGCAGTTCTTC	CASSRLAGSNEQFF
.	13	TRBV19	.	TRBJ2-7	TGTGCCAGTAAGGGGACACAAAACTACGAGCAGTACTTC	CASKGTQNYEQYF
once	13	TRBV19	.	TRBJ2-7	TGTGCCAGTAGTATAACACAGTTCTACGAGCAGTACTTC	CASSITQFYEQYF
.	13	TRBV7-8	TRBD1	TRBJ2-3	TGTGCCAGCGGGACAGGGAGCCCAGATACGCAGTATTTT	CASGTGSPDTQYF
.	14	TRBV28	.	TRBJ1-5	TGTGCCAGCAGTTCACAGGGAAGCAATCAGCCCCAGCATTTT	CASSSQGSNQPQHF